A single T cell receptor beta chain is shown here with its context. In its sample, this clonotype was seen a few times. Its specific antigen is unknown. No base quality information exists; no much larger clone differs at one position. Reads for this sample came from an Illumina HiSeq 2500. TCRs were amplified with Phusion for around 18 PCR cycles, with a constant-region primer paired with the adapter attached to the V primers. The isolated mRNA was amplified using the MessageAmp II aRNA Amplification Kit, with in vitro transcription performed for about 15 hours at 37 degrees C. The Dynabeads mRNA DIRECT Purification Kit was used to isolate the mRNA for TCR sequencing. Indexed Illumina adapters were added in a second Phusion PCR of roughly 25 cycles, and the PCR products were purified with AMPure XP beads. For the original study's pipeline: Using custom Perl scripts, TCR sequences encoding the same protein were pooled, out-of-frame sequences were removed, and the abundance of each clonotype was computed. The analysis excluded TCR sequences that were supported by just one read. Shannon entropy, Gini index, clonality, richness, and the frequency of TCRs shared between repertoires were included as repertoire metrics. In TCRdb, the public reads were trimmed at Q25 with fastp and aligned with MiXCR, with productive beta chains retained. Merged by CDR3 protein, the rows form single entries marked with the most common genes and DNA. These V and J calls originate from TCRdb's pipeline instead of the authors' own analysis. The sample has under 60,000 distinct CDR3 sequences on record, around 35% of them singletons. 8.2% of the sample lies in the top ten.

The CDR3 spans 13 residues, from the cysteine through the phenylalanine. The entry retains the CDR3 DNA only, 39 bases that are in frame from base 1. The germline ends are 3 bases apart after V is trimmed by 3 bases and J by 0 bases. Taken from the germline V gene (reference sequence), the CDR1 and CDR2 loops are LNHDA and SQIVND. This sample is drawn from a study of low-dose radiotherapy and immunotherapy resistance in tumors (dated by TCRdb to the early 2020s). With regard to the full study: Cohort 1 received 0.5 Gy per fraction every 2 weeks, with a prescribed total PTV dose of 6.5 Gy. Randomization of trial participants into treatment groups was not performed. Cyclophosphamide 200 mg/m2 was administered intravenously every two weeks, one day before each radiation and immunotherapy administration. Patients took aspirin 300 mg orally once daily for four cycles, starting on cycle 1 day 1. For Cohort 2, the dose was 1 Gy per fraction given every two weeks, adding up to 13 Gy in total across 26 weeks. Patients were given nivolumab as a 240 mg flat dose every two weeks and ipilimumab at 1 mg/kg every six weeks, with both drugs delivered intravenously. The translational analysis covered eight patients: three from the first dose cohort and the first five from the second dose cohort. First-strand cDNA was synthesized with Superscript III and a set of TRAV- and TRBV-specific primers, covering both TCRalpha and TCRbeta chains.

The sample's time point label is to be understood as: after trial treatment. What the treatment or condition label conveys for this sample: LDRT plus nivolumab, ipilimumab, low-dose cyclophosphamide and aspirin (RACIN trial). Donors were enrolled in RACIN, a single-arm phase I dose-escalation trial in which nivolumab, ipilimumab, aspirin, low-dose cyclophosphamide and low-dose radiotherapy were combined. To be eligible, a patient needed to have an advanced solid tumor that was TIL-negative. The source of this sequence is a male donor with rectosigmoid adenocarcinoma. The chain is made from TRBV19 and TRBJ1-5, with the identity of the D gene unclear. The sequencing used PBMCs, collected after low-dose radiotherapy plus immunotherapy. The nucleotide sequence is TGTGCCAGTAGTATGGTTAGCAATCAGCCCCAGCATTTT. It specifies CASSMVSNQPQHF. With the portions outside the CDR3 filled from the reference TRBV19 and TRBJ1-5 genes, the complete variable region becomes DGGITQSPKYLFRKEGQNVTLSCEQNLNHDAMYWYRQDPGQGLRLIYYSQIVNDFQKGDIAEGYSVSREKKESFPLTVTSAQKNPTAFYLCASSMVSNQPQHFGDGTRLSIL.